This TCR beta chain was obtained from a study of blood T cell repertoires in COVID-19. Grouping used clinical history reported by participants in a survey and questionnaire. Germline V gene data show CDR1 as SGHTA and CDR2 as FQGNSA. The CDR3 loop spans 14 amino acids. V was cut by 5 bases and J by 2 bases, with 11 bases left in between. This clone was observed a handful of times. Authors' processing steps: Counts of nucleated cells, estimated from reference gene primer amplification, were obtained. The repertoire was sequenced with immunoSEQ multiplex PCR; TCRdb's copy has only in-frame clones and lacks some. The V and J calls and clone size were taken over from that table, and D and trimming were inferred from the DNA. The table has fewer than 350,000 clones, 85% seen once.

The specimen sequenced was PBMCs or T cells enriched from blood (not recorded which). The TCR comes from a woman aged 30 to 39 who had been exposed to COVID-19. The chain carries TRBV7-2 and TRBJ2-3; perhaps TRBD1 as D (6 bases). The CDR3 protein is CASSPRGSTDTQYF. In DNA form, the CDR3 reads TGTGCCAGCAGCCCCAGGGGTTCCACAGATACGCAGTATTTT.